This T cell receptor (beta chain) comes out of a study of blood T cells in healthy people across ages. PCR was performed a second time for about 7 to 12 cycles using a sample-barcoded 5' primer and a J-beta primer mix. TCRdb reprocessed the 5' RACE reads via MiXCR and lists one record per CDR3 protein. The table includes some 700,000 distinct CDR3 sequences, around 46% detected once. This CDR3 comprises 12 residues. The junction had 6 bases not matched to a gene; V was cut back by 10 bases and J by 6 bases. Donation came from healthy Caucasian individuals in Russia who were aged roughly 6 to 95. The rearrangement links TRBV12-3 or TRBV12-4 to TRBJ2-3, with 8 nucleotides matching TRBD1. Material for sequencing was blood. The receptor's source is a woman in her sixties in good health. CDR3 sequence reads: CAIYRDRDTQYF. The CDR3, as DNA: TGTGCCATCTACCGGGACAGGGATACGCAGTATTTT.